The 4 T cell receptor beta chains presented below share a single source sample, sequenced in a study of metastatic and nonmetastatic thyroid tumors. TCRdb re-called the PCR reads with MiXCR. The profile shows over 20,000 clones, 20% to 30% of them singletons. Thyroid surgery took place with no prior treatment in any patient. The sequenced sample was blood. Receptor source: a male donor with papillary thyroid cancer or a benign thyroid nodule (not recorded which). Some clones in this sample may be carry-over from other donors' samples.

The chain couples TRBV6-1 to TRBJ2-1, with TRBD2 identical over 9 bases. J lost 6 bases, V lost 6 bases, and 6 bases had no gene match. The CDR3 loop spans 14 amino acids. CDR1 is MNHNS, CDR2 SASEGT, per germline. CDR3 sequence (DNA): TGTGCCAGCAGCGGGGCGGGAGGGCGCAATGAGCAGTTCTTC. Protein sequence: CASSGAGGRNEQFF.

Relative to its sample, this clone is medium-sized. This chain connects TRBV6-2 or TRBV6-3 to TRBJ1-2; 9 nucleotides agree with TRBD1. After removal of 2 bases from V and 2 bases from J, the junction contained 3 bases not matched to a gene. CDR1 MNHEY and CDR2 SVGEGT come from the germline V gene. The CDR3 loop spans 15 amino acids. The DNA for the CDR3 is TGTGCCAGCAGTTACGGGACAGGGACGAACTATGGCTACACCTTC. Its protein product is CASSYGTGTNYGYTF.

This clone showed up many times. The J gene is TRBJ2-1, the V gene TRBV18; 9 bases line up with TRBD2. V shed 5 bases and J 8 bases; nucleotides not matched to a gene: 10. CDR3 length: 15 amino acids. The germline CDR1 and CDR2 sequences are KGHSH and LQKENI. In DNA, the CDR3 is TGTGCCAGCTCAGAGGGGACTAGCTCTTTTGATGAGCAGTTCTTC. Protein: CASSEGTSSFDEQFF.

By sample fraction, this clone is medium-sized. V gene TRBV19 combines with J gene TRBJ2-7, with D perhaps being TRBD1 or TRBD2 (6 bases each). Germline CDR1 and CDR2: LNHDA and SQIVND (reference sequence). The CDR3 consists of 15 residues. V lost 7 bases, J lost 1 base, and 17 bases lay in between. The CDR3 sequence: CASTPGAAGSYEQYF. The CDR3 bases are TGTGCCAGTACCCCAGGGGCGGCGGGGTCCTACGAGCAGTACTTC.